The 16 T cell receptor beta chains below were found in one sample sequenced in a study of vaccination and CD4 T cells after COVID-19. Treatment in this sample: approximately 11-day PBMC culture with coronavirus spike peptide pools or control peptides (ViraFEST assay). These receptors lack a known antigen. The Oncomine TCR Beta short-read assay was applied to DNA of cultured CD4+ T cells. One entry per CDR3 protein results from TCRdb running MiXCR on the PCR reads. The sample records roughly 10,000 distinct CDR3 sequences, around 23% being singletons. The sequences come from CD4+ T cells from blood, cultured in vitro, collected after SARS-CoV-2 vaccination. These receptors came from a human donor who had recovered from COVID-19.

This clonotype is labeled as medium-sized. V gene TRBV20-1 combines with J gene TRBJ1-1; weak D call: TRBD1 (5 bases). The CDR3 extends over 14 amino acids. V was pared by 6 bases and J by 1 base, with 15 bases between. Germline assignment: CDR1 DFQATT and CDR2 SNEGSKA (reference sequence). The CDR3 region is CSAPGRVGNTEAFF. The CDR3 DNA reads as TGCAGTGCCCCCGGCAGGGTGGGGAACACTGAAGCTTTCTTT.

This clonotype was counted only a few times. The chain is built from TRBV20-1 and TRBJ1-2, with D perhaps matching TRBD1 (6 bases). There are 15 residues in the CDR3. The V end was cut by 6 bases, the J end by 8 bases, with 25 bases between. Germline CDR1 reads DFQATT; CDR2 reads SNEGSKA (reference sequence). As DNA, the CDR3 is TGCAGTGCCGTTAGGGGTCAGGGGTCGAGGTCAGGCTACACCTTC. As protein: CSAVRGQGSRSGYTF.

The chain employs TRBV7-9 and TRBJ2-7, with 7 bases matching TRBD1. This CDR3 is built from 14 residues. V lost 5 bases and J lost 0; bases outside the gene matches: 4. Germline lookup yields CDR1 SEHNR and CDR2 FQNEAQ (reference sequence). The CDR3 nucleotides read TGTGCCAGCAGCCAGACAGGGCTCTCCTACGAGCAGTACTTC. Translated: CASSQTGLSYEQYF.

Within the sample, this clonotype is medium-sized (0.01 to 0.1%). The rearrangement uses TRBV20-1 and TRBJ1-6; TRBD1 is a possible D gene (5 bases). The CDR3 totals 14 residues. V lost 3 bases and J 7 bases, leaving 13 bases between the germline ends. Germline CDR1 reads DFQATT; CDR2 reads SNEGSKA (reference sequence). The CDR3 DNA is TGCAGTGCTAGGGCAGGGCGGGGAAATTCACCCCTCCACTTT. Amino acid sequence: CSARAGRGNSPLHF.

In its sample, this clonotype ranks as medium-sized. The V and J genes are TRBV6-5 and TRBJ2-7; perhaps TRBD1 as D (5 bases). CDR3 length equals 13 residues. The germline CDR1 and CDR2 sequences are MNHEY and SVGAGI. Trimming stripped 2 bases from V and 0 bases from J, with 5 bases between. The CDR3 is CASSYRGSYEQYF. The CDR3 region has the DNA TGTGCCAGCAGTTACAGGGGCTCCTACGAGCAGTACTTC.

The genes are TRBV6-1 and TRBJ1-2; D gene unclear. V was cut by 7 bases and J by 4 bases, with 19 bases left in between. The germline CDR1 and CDR2 sequences are MNHNS and SASEGT. This CDR3 spans 15 amino acids. CDR3 protein: CASTPSGMSGYGYTF. CDR3 in DNA: TGTGCCAGCACTCCGTCGGGGATGAGCGGCTATGGCTACACCTTC.

Sample share makes this clonotype medium-sized. V and J are TRBV20-1 and TRBJ1-5; D gene unclear. V lost 3 bases and J lost 5, with 11 bases in between. CDR3 size: 13 residues. Germline lookup yields CDR1 DFQATT and CDR2 SNEGSKA (reference sequence). The CDR3 coding sequence is TGCAGTGCTAGGGAGGGCGGAGATCAGCCCCAGCATTTT. Amino acid sequence: CSAREGGDQPQHF.

The gene calls are TRBV20-1 and TRBJ2-3; TRBD2 agrees at 15 bases. After removal of 2 bases from V and 0 bases from J, the junction contained 3 bases not matched to a gene. Germline-derived CDR1 and CDR2 are DFQATT and SNEGSKA (reference sequence). CDR3 length: 17 residues. The chain's CDR3 is CSARPGTSGGSTDTQYF. The CDR3 nucleotides read TGCAGTGCTAGACCCGGGACTAGCGGGGGGAGCACAGATACGCAGTATTTT.

This chain joins TRBV7-2 and TRBJ1-2, with D unclear. Germline values: CDR1 SGHTA, CDR2 FQGNSA. CDR3 length: 14 residues. Trimming left V 1 base short and J 5 bases short, with 11 bases between. CDR3 bases: TGTGCCAGCAGCTTAGAAGTCGCGGGTTATGGCTACACCTTC. Amino acid sequence: CASSLEVAGYGYTF.

This chain links TRBV28 with TRBJ1-2; unclear D gene. This CDR3 is 15 amino acids long. CDR1 and CDR2 (germline): MDHEN, SYDVKM. The V end lost 4 bases, the J end lost 3 bases, and 15 bases lay between the germline ends. The CDR3 sequence: CASSSSGIGDYGYTF. As DNA, the CDR3 is TGTGCCAGCAGTTCTTCCGGGATCGGGGACTATGGCTACACCTTC.

This chain connects TRBV5-1 to TRBJ2-7; the D gene is possibly TRBD2 (5 bases). V gave up 0 bases and J gave up 2 bases, with 9 bases separating them. The germline gives CDR1 SGHRS, CDR2 YFSETQ. This CDR3 has 14 amino acids. The CDR3 is CASSLDEGTYEQYF. For the CDR3, the DNA is TGCGCCAGCAGCTTGGATGAGGGAACCTACGAGCAGTACTTC. Based on the CDR3 plus reference TRBV5-1 and TRBJ2-7, the full variable domain is KAGVTQTPRYLIKTRGQQVTLSCSPISGHRSVSWYQQTPGQGLQFLFEYFSETQRNKGNFPGRFSGRQFSNSRSEMNVSTLELGDSALYLCASSLDEGTYEQYFGPGTRLTVT.

The chain links TRBV10-3 to TRBJ1-5; D not resolved. V lost 7 bases and J 0 bases, leaving 7 bases between the germline ends. The germline V gene encodes CDR1 ENHRY and CDR2 SYGVKD. The CDR3 sequence is 13 residues long. In DNA form, the CDR3 reads TGTGCCATCAATGACCATAGCAATCAGCCCCAGCATTTT. Translated, it gives CAINDHSNQPQHF.

The chain links TRBV6-1 to TRBJ2-7; 9 nucleotides match TRBD1. Trimming at V came to 5 bases and at J to 2 bases, leaving 7 bases not matched to a gene. The CDR3 extends over 15 amino acids. Germline assignment: CDR1 MNHNS and CDR2 SASEGT. The DNA for the CDR3 is TGTGCCAGCAGTCGTCCCGGGACAGGGACCTACGAGCAGTACTTC. It specifies CASSRPGTGTYEQYF.

This clonotype is deemed medium-sized. Written as DNA, the CDR3 is TGTGGGGTGGGGGCCACTGAAGCTTTCTTT. Translated, it gives CGVGATEAFF. The V call is TRBV28, the J call TRBJ1-1; D may be TRBD1 (6 bases). CDR1 and CDR2 (germline): MDHEN, SYDVKM. This CDR3 has 10 residues. The full variable domain, rest sourced from reference TRBV28 and TRBJ1-1, is DVKVTQSSRYLVKRTGEKVFLECVQDMDHENMFWYRQDPGLGLRLIYFSYDVKMKEKGDIPEGYSVSREKKERFSLILESASTNQTSMYLCGVGATEAFFGQGTRLTVV.

This clonotype has a handful of counts. The rearrangement uses TRBV20-1 and TRBJ2-3; 8 nucleotides line up with TRBD2. V was clipped by 2 bases and J by 3 bases; unmatched bases: 16. Germline V lookup: CDR1 DFQATT, CDR2 SNEGSKA (reference sequence). The CDR3 is made up of 18 amino acids. CDR3 sequence reads: CSARSHGGTSSLTDTQYF. CDR3 DNA: TGCAGTGCTAGATCCCACGGTGGGACTAGTTCTTTAACAGATACGCAGTATTTT.

The chain employs TRBV6-1 and TRBJ1-2, with D perhaps TRBD1 (6 bases). This CDR3 has 15 amino acids. Germline CDR1 MNHNS, CDR2 SASEGT. Trimming removed 5 bases from V and 3 bases from J, with 16 bases in between. This CDR3 is CASSPRTGYHYGYTF. CDR3 nucleotide sequence: TGTGCCAGCAGTCCGCGTACAGGGTATCACTATGGCTACACCTTC.